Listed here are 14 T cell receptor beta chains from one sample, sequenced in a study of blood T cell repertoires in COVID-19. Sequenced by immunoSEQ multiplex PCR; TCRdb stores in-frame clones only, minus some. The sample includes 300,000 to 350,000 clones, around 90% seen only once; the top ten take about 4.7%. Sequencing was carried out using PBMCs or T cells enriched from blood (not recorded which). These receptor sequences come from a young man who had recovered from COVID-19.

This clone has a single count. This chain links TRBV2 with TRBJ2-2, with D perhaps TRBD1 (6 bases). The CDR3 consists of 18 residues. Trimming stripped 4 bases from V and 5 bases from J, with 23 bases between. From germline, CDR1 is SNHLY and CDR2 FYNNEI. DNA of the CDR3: TGTGCCAGCAGTGTGCCCGGGACACGTACGAGAGAGACCGGGGAGCTGTTTTTT. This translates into CASSVPGTRTRETGELFF. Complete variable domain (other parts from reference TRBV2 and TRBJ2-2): EPEVTQTPSHQVTQMGQEVILRCVPISNHLYFYWYRQILGQKVEFLVSFYNNEISEKSEIFDDQFSVERPDGSNFTLKIRSTKLEDSAMYFCASSVPGTRTRETGELFFGEGSRLTVL.

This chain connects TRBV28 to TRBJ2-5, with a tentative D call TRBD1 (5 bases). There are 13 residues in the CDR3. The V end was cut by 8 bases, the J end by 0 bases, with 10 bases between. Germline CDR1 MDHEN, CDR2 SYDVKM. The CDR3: CASYTGYQETQYF. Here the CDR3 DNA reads TGTGCCAGCTACACAGGCTACCAAGAGACCCAGTACTTC.

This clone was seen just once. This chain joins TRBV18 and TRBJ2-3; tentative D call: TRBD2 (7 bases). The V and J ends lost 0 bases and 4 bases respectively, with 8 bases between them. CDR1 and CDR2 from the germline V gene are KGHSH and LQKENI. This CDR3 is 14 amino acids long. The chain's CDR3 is CASSPPGGPDTQYF. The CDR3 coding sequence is TGTGCCAGCTCACCACCCGGGGGGCCAGATACGCAGTATTTT. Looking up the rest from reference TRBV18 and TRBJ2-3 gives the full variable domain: NAGVMQNPRHLVRRRGQEARLRCSPMKGHSHVYWYRQLPEEGLKFMVYLQKENIIDESGMPKERFSAEFPKEGPSILRIQQVVRGDSAAYFCASSPPGGPDTQYFGPGTRLTVL.

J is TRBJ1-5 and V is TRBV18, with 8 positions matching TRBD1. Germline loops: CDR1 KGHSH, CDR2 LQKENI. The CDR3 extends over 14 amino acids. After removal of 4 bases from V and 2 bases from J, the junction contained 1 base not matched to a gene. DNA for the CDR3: TGTGCCAGCTCACTGACAGGGGGCAATCAGCCCCAGCATTTT. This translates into CASSLTGGNQPQHF.

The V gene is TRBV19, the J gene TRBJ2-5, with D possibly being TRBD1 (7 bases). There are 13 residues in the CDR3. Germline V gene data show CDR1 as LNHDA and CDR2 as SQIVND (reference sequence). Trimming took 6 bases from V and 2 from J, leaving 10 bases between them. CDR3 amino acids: CASREGAQETQYF. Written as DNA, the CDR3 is TGTGCCAGTAGGGAGGGGGCACAAGAGACCCAGTACTTC.

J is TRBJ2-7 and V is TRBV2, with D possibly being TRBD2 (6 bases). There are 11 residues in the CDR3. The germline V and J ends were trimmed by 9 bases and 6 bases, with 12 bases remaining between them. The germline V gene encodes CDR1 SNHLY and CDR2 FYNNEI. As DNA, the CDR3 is TGTGCCAGGATGCACGGGGGCGAGCAGTACTTC. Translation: CARMHGGEQYF. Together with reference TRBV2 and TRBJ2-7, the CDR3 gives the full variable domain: EPEVTQTPSHQVTQMGQEVILRCVPISNHLYFYWYRQILGQKVEFLVSFYNNEISEKSEIFDDQFSVERPDGSNFTLKIRSTKLEDSAMYFCARMHGGEQYFGPGTRLTVT.

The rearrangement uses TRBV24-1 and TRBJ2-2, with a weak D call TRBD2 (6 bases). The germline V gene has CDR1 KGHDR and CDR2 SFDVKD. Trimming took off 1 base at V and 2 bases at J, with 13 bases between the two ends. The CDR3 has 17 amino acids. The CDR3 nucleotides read TGTGCCACCAGTGATTTAGGGGCCGGGAGAAACACCGGGGAGCTGTTTTTT. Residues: CATSDLGAGRNTGELFF.

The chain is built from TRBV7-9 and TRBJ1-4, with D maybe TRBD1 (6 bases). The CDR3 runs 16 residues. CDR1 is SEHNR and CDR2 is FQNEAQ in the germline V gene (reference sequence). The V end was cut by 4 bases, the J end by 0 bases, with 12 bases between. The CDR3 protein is CASSSGQPSTNEKLFF. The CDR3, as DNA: TGTGCCAGCAGCTCAGGACAGCCCTCAACTAATGAAAAACTGTTTTTT.

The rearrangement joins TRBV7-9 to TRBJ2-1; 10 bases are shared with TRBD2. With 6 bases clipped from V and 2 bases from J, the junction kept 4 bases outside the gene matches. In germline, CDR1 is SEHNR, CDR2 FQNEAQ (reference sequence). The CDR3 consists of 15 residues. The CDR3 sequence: CASSPSGGAYNEQFF. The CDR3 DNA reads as TGTGCCAGCAGTCCAAGCGGGGGGGCCTACAATGAGCAGTTCTTC.

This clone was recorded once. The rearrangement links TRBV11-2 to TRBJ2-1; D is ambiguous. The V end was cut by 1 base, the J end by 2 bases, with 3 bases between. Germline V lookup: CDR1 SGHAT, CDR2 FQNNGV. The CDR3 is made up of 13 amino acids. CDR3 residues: CASSLVAYNEQFF. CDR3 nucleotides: TGTGCCAGCAGCTTAGTCGCCTACAATGAGCAGTTCTTC.

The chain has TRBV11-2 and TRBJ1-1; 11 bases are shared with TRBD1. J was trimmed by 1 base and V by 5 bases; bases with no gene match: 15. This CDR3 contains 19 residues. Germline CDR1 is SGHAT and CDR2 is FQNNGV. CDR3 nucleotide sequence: TGTGCCAGCAGCATTTCACGCGGACAGGGGGCAATACAGAACACTGAAGCTTTCTTT. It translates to CASSISRGQGAIQNTEAFF.

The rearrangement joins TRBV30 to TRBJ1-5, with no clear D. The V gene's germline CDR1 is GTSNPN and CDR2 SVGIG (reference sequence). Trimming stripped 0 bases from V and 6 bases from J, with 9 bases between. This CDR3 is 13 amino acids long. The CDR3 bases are TGTGCCTGGAGTGTAGGAGGGAGTCAGCCCCAGCATTTT. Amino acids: CAWSVGGSQPQHF.

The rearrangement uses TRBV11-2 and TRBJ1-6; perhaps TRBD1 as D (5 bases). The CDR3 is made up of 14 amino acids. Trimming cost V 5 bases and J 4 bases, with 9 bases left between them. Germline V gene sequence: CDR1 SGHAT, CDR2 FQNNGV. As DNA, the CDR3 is TGTGCCAGCAGCCAGGGATATTATAATTCACCCCTCCACTTT. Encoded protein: CASSQGYYNSPLHF. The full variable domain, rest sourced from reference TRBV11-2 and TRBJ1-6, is EAGVAQSPRYKIIEKRQSVAFWCNPISGHATLYWYQQILGQGPKLLIQFQNNGVVDDSQLPKDRFSAERLKGVDSTLKIQPAKLEDSAVYLCASSQGYYNSPLHFGNGTRLTVT.

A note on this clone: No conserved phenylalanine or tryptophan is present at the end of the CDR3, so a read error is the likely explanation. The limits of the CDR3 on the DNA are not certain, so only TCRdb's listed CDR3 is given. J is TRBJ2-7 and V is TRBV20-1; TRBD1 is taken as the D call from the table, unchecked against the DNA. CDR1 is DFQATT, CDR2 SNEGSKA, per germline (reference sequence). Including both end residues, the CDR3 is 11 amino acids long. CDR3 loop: CSARAQDHLAR.